This T cell receptor beta chain comes out of a study of tissue T cells after allogeneic stem cell transplantation. Study-level findings and limits: Tissue-detected TCR repertoire was only partly captured by blood and spleen T cells. Across patients, clones rarely overlapped, yet motif clusters were shared tissue-specifically.

Indicated time point: mouse harvest day 14 after allogeneic transplant. Tail vein injection delivered 10^7 T-cell-depleted bone marrow cells and 10^6 splenic CD5+ T cells. Details on this clone: Antigen: not known. Mouse germline and gene names are used.

The method was immunoSEQ multiplex PCR; TCRdb's version includes in-frame clones alone and lacks a portion of them. The sample lists approximately 3,000 clones, approximately 39% occurring once. This sequence was found in a female BALB/c mouse given C57BL/6 T cells with graft-versus-host disease after an allogeneic hematopoietic cell transplant. The sequencing sample was made of gut tissue.

Partial CDR3 DNA: TGTGCCAGCAGTCTGGGGACAGGGGGAGGAGACACCCAGTAC. Translating it yields CASSLGTGGGDTQY. The CDR3 in its entirety is CASSLGTGGGDTQYF. The chain links TRBV24 to TRBJ2-5; TRBD1 matches at 11 bases. The read stops 1 residue short of the end of the CDR3; the missing end is completed from the germline J gene. The V and J ends lost 2 bases and 5 bases, in that order; junction bases with no gene match: 3. Germline loops: CDR1 KGHTA, CDR2 FRNEEI. The CDR3 is 15 amino acids.